Shown below are 10 T cell receptor beta chains from a single sample sequenced in a study of OX40 agonist ivuxolimab in advanced cancers. Profiled with immunoSEQ multiplex PCR; TCRdb holds only in-frame clones, not every one. The sample consists of tens of thousands of clones, about 87% of them appearing once. The sequencing here drew on CD4+ or CD8+ T cells sorted from blood, taken in a trial of the OX40 agonist ivuxolimab. These receptor sequences come from an adult with an advanced solid tumor such as melanoma, head and neck, liver or kidney cancer.

The V and J genes are TRBV5-5 and TRBJ2-7; 7 positions match TRBD1. The CDR3 runs to 14 residues. Germline CDR1 is SGHKS and CDR2 is YYEKEE (reference sequence). V gave up 1 base and J gave up 2 bases; unmatched junction bases: 3. The CDR3 DNA follows: TGTGCCAGCAGCTTGTTGCAGGGGGCCTACGAGCAGTACTTC. Its protein is CASSLLQGAYEQYF.

This sequence joins TRBV19 and TRBJ2-2; a possible D gene is TRBD1 (5 bases). Germline V gene lookup returns CDR1 LNHDA and CDR2 SQIVND (reference sequence). Between the trimmed V and J ends, which lost 4 bases and 4 bases, there was a span of 10 bases. The CDR3 runs 14 residues. The CDR3 DNA follows: TGTGCCAGTAGTACCCCAAGGGGCACCGGGGAGCTGTTTTTT. Protein product: CASSTPRGTGELFF.

The rearrangement links TRBV14 to TRBJ2-2; D possibly corresponds to TRBD1 (5 bases). V lost 0 bases, J lost 3 bases, and 11 bases lay in between. The CDR3 extends over 16 amino acids. Germline V gene data show CDR1 as SGHDN and CDR2 as FVKESK. The CDR3 here is CASSQDLRQHTGELFF. The CDR3 DNA reads as TGTGCCAGCAGCCAAGATTTGCGACAGCACACCGGGGAGCTGTTTTTT. The full variable domain, with the rest looked up from reference TRBV14 and TRBJ2-2, is EAGVTQFPSHSVIEKGQTVTLRCDPISGHDNLYWYRRVMGKEIKFLLHFVKESKQDESGMPNNRFLAERTGGTYSTLKVQPAELEDSGVYFCASSQDLRQHTGELFFGEGSRLTVL.

This clone has a single count. The chain employs TRBV28 and TRBJ1-1; unclear D gene. Trimming left V 5 bases short and J 7 bases short, with 20 bases between. The CDR3 contains 15 residues. CDR1 is MDHEN, CDR2 SYDVKM, per germline. The CDR3 bases are TGTGCCAGCAGTCCCGGGCAATTGGGCACGAGTGAAGCTTTCTTT. It translates to CASSPGQLGTSEAFF.

The chain joins TRBV27 to TRBJ1-1, with D hard to call. Germline V CDR1 and CDR2: MNHEY, SMNVEV (reference sequence). This CDR3 is 13 amino acids long. Trimming shortened V by 3 bases and J by 1 base, and 6 bases separated the two germline ends. The CDR3 DNA follows: TGTGCCAGCAGTTTTGAGGGGAACACTGAAGCTTTCTTT. Translation: CASSFEGNTEAFF.

This clone was detected once. The V gene is TRBV29-1, the J gene TRBJ1-3; perhaps TRBD1 as D (6 bases). V gave up 0 bases and J gave up 0 bases, with 9 bases separating them. Germline V gene lookup returns CDR1 SQVTM and CDR2 ANQGSEA. The CDR3 runs 15 residues. Written as DNA, the CDR3 is TGCAGCGTTGAAGATAAACAGGGCTCTGGAAACACCATATATTTT. Translation: CSVEDKQGSGNTIYF.

The chain recombines TRBV18 with TRBJ1-1; 10 bases agree with TRBD1. The length of the CDR3 is 16 residues. Germline V gives CDR1 KGHSH, CDR2 LQKENI. J was trimmed by 5 bases and V by 4 bases; bases with no gene match: 10. CDR3 in amino acids: CASSRTGGFSRTEAFF. The DNA for the CDR3 is TGTGCCAGCTCACGGACAGGGGGTTTCTCTAGGACTGAAGCTTTCTTT.

The rearrangement uses TRBV18 and TRBJ1-2, with TRBD1 matching 7 bases. This CDR3 spans 16 amino acids. V was pared by 3 bases and J by 4 bases, with 11 bases of the junction left unmatched. Germline lookup yields CDR1 KGHSH and CDR2 LQKENI. CDR3 region: CASSPSAQGRGYGYTF. The CDR3 DNA reads as TGTGCCAGCTCACCCTCCGCACAGGGGAGAGGCTATGGCTACACCTTC. The full variable domain, its missing parts supplied by reference TRBV18 and TRBJ1-2, is NAGVMQNPRHLVRRRGQEARLRCSPMKGHSHVYWYRQLPEEGLKFMVYLQKENIIDESGMPKERFSAEFPKEGPSILRIQQVVRGDSAAYFCASSPSAQGRGYGYTFGSGTRLTVV.

The V gene is TRBV5-4, the J gene TRBJ2-5, with 10 bases fitting TRBD1. The J call may be mistaken, given a closer DNA end match to TRBJ2-7. This CDR3 is 16 amino acids long. Per the germline V gene, CDR1 is SGHNT and CDR2 is YYREEE (reference sequence). The CDR3 loop reads CASKQQPGTGEDEQYF. The DNA for the CDR3 is TGTGCCAGCAAACAACAGCCCGGGACAGGGGAGGACGAGCAGTACTTC.

V and J are TRBV7-8 and TRBJ2-3; tentative D call: TRBD2 (6 bases). The V and J ends lost 0 bases and 1 base respectively, with 11 bases between them. The CDR3 loop spans 16 amino acids. Looked up from germline, CDR1 is SGHVS and CDR2 is FQNEAQ. The CDR3 loop is CASSLAGDFRTDTQYF. The CDR3 DNA reads TGTGCCAGCAGCTTAGCGGGGGACTTTCGCACAGATACGCAGTATTTT. Complete variable domain (other parts from reference TRBV7-8 and TRBJ2-3): GAGVSQSPRYKVAKRGQDVALRCDPISGHVSLFWYQQALGQGPEFLTYFQNEAQLDKSGLPSDRFFAERPEGSVSTLKIQRTQQEDSAVYLCASSLAGDFRTDTQYFGPGTRLTVL.